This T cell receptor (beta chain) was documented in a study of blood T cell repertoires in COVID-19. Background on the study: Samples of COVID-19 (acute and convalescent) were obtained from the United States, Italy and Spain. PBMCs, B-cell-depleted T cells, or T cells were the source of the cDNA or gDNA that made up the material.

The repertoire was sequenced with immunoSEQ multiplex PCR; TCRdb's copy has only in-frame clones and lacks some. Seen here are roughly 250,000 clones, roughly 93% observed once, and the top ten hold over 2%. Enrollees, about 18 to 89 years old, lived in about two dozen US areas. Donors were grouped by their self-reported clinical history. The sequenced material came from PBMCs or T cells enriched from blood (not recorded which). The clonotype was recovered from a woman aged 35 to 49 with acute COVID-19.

The CDR3 loop is CASAEGQGFSDTQYF. CDR3 nucleotide sequence: TGTGCCAGCGCCGAGGGACAGGGATTTTCAGATACGCAGTATTTT. The rearrangement links TRBV9 to TRBJ2-3, with 9 nucleotides matching TRBD1. This CDR3 region has 15 residues. The V gene end was trimmed by 7 bases and the J gene end by 4 bases; junction bases not matched to a gene: 10. Per the germline V gene, CDR1 is SGDLS and CDR2 is YYNGEE.